This section outlines one T cell receptor (beta chain) sequence together with its context. What it binds is unknown. The investigators reverse transcribed all of the isolated RNA, so they sequenced expressed TCRB transcripts. Sequencing used immunoSEQ multiplex PCR; TCRdb keeps in-frame clones, though not all of them. The sample contains 350,000 to 450,000 clones, approximately 15% of which appear only once. Approximately 110 mL of blood, on average, came from one heparinised draw per donor. The entry originates in a study of beta chain features in type 1 diabetes. Findings of the study overall: Lower insertion and higher deletion counts appeared at VDJ junctions in type 1 diabetes patients. The study found that naive, central memory and Treg TCRB repertoires appeared more similar in patients than in healthy donors.

Trimming removed 6 bases from V and 5 bases from J; junction bases left unmatched: 5. This CDR3 has 15 amino acids. CDR1 and CDR2 (germline): MNHEY, SVGAGI. The sample consisted of naive CD4+ T cells from blood. The chain couples TRBV6-5 to TRBJ2-1; 12 bases line up with TRBD2. The source of this sequence is a man under 40 in good health. CDR3 DNA: TGTGCCAGCAGCCGGCTAGCGGGGGGGCACAATGAGCAGTTCTTC. It codes for CASSRLAGGHNEQFF.